The 10 T cell receptor beta chains in this list originate from one sample, sequenced in a study of cytomegalovirus exposure and HLA in healthy donors. The PCR used 60 Vbeta and 13 Jbeta primers. Repertoires were generated with immunoSEQ multiplex PCR, while TCRdb's copy carries only in-frame clones and drops some. The repertoire holds over 150,000 clones, with about four fifths as singletons. The sequenced material came from PBMCs. Receptors originate from a man younger than 35 in good health and CMV-seronegative.

The table lists this clone with a few counts. The V and J genes are TRBV21-1 and TRBJ2-7; the table's D call TRBD2 went unverified against the DNA. TRBV21-1 is a listed pseudogene. This CDR3 has 16 residues. The CDR3 bases are TGTGCCAGCAGAGAGATACACCCGGGAGCGGTCTACGAGCAGTACGTC. This encodes CASREIHPGAVYEQYV.

This chain joins TRBV10-3 and TRBJ1-6; 7 nucleotides line up with TRBD1. This CDR3 has 15 amino acids. The ends lost 6 bases at V and 7 bases at J; junction bases unmatched: 9. CDR1 is ENHRY, CDR2 SYGVKD, per germline. As DNA, the CDR3 is TGTGCCATCAGGACAGGACAGGTTCAAAATTCACCCCTCCACTTT. Translation gives CAIRTGQVQNSPLHF.

This clone was observed once. The V gene is TRBV5-1, the J gene TRBJ1-1; D gene unclear. The germline V gene encodes CDR1 SGHRS and CDR2 YFSETQ. V was clipped by 1 base and J by 2 bases, with 12 bases between them. This CDR3 is built from 15 residues. The CDR3 DNA reads TGCGCCAGCAGCTTGTTGCCCACACGCAACACTGAAGCTTTCTTT. Protein product: CASSLLPTRNTEAFF.

In its sample, this clone was seen a few times. The rearrangement uses TRBV7-3 and TRBJ2-7; perhaps TRBD2 as D (6 bases). CDR1 and CDR2 (germline): SGHTA, FQGTGA. Trimming stripped 5 bases from V and 1 base from J, with 15 bases between. There are 15 residues in the CDR3. The CDR3 loop reads CASSPSVAASYEQYF. DNA of the CDR3: TGTGCCAGCAGCCCATCGGTAGCGGCATCCTACGAGCAGTACTTC.

With respect to this clone: Within the sample, other DNA sequences also encode this same CDR3. The V gene is TRBV7-9, the J gene TRBJ2-5; D is ambiguous. This CDR3 contains 11 residues. The germline CDR1 and CDR2 sequences are SEHNR and FQNEAQ (reference sequence). V was clipped by 4 bases and J by 5 bases, with 5 bases between them. CDR3 residues: CASSSRETQYF. As DNA, the CDR3 is TGTGCCAGCAGCTCGAGGGAGACCCAGTACTTC. Using reference TRBV7-9 and TRBJ2-5 for the parts outside the CDR3, the full variable domain is DTGVSQNPRHKITKRGQNVTFRCDPISEHNRLYWYRQTLGQGPEFLTYFQNEAQLEKSRLLSDRFSAERPKGSFSTLEIQRTEQGDSAMYLCASSSRETQYFGPGTRLLVL.

This clone was recorded once. V and J are TRBV7-2 and TRBJ1-2; D possibly corresponds to TRBD1 (6 bases). This CDR3 has 15 residues. V dropped 5 bases and J dropped 8 bases, with 21 bases sitting between them. Germline loops: CDR1 SGHTA, CDR2 FQGNSA. CDR3 protein: CASSPNRVELGGYTF. In DNA, the CDR3 is TGTGCCAGCAGCCCCAACAGGGTAGAATTGGGGGGCTACACCTTC.

The chain links TRBV14 to TRBJ1-1; 12 bases agree with TRBD1. Looked up from germline, CDR1 is SGHDN and CDR2 is FVKESK. CDR3 size: 18 residues. V trimming: 4 bases; J trimming: 2 bases; junction bases outside the gene matches: 11. CDR3 nucleotides: TGTGCCAGCAGCCCGACGGGGGACAGGGGGCGTGTAAACACTGAAGCTTTCTTT. It codes for CASSPTGDRGRVNTEAFF.

The chain recombines TRBV2 with TRBJ2-1, with D tentatively TRBD2 (6 bases). Trimming shortened V by 7 bases and J by 5 bases, and 12 bases separated the two germline ends. Germline CDR1 reads SNHLY; CDR2 reads FYNNEI. The CDR3 has 13 residues. The CDR3 here is CASKEGTDNEQFF. CDR3 DNA: TGTGCCAGCAAGGAGGGGACGGACAATGAGCAGTTCTTC.

This clone was counted between two and nine times. The genes are TRBV6-1 and TRBJ2-7; D perhaps matches TRBD2 (6 bases). Germline V gene data show CDR1 as MNHNS and CDR2 as SASEGT. This CDR3 is built from 14 residues. Between the trimmed V and J ends, which lost 4 bases and 3 bases, there was a span of 13 bases. The chain's CDR3 is CASSALTGDYEQYV. The DNA for the CDR3 is TGTGCCAGCAGTGCGCTGACGGGGGACTACGAGCAGTACGTC.

The chain is built from TRBV13 and TRBJ1-3, with D perhaps TRBD1 (6 bases). Germline V gives CDR1 PRHDT, CDR2 FYEKMQ (reference sequence). The CDR3 spans 15 residues. V was clipped by 5 bases and J by 0 bases, with 11 bases between them. Here the CDR3 reads CASSPGTLSGNTIYF. DNA for the CDR3: TGTGCCAGCAGCCCCGGGACACTCTCTGGAAACACCATATATTTT. Full variable domain (remainder filled in from reference TRBV13 and TRBJ1-3): AAGVIQSPRHLIKEKRETATLKCYPIPRHDTVYWYQQGPGQDPQFLISFYEKMQSDKGSIPDRFSAQQFSDYHSELNMSSLELGDSALYFCASSPGTLSGNTIYFGEGSWLTVV.